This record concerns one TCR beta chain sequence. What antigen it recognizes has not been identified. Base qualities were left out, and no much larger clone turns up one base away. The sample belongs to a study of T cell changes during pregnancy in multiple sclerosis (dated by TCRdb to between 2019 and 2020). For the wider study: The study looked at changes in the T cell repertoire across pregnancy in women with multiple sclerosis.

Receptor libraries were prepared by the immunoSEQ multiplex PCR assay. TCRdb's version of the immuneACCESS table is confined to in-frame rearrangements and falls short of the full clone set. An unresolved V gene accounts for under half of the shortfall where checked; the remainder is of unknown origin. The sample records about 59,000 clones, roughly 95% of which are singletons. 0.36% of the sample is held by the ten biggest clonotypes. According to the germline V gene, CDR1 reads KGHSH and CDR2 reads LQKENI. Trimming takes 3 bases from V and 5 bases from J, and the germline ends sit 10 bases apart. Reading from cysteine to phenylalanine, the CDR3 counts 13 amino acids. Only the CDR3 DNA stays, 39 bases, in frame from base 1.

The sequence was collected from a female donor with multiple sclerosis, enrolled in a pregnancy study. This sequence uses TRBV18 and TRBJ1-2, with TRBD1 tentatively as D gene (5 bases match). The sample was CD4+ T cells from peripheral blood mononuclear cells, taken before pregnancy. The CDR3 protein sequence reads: CASSPQGDYGYTF. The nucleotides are TGTGCCAGCTCACCCCAGGGTGATTATGGCTACACCTTC.